This is a list of T cell receptor beta chains from one sample in a study of blood T cell repertoires in COVID-19. Here immunoSEQ multiplex PCR was the method, and the copy in TCRdb shows in-frame clones only, minus some. In the table there are around 40,000 clones, 79% of which are singletons. The sample taken for sequencing was peripheral blood. The source is a woman of 80 years or more with acute or convalescent COVID-19. Both conserved end residues are part of each CDR3. D genes are given only for firm matches. Clone sizes are given selectively: once, few, many, or a class where the clone is expanded.

TRBJ2-1,once,NA,TRBV7-8,TGTGCCAGCAGCTTAGTAGGGACAAAGTTACTGGGCTACAATGAGCAGTTCTTC,CASSLVGTKLLGYNEQFF
TRBJ2-5,NA,TRBD2,TRBV7-7,TGTGCCAGCGCTCCGGGGCTAGCGGGAGTCCAAGAGACCCAGTACTTC,CASAPGLAGVQETQYF
TRBJ2-3,NA,TRBD2,TRBV12-3/TRBV12-4,TGTGCCAGCAGGCTCCTCGAGGGGACTAGCGGTTATTTT,CASRLLEGTSGYF
TRBJ1-4,medium-sized,TRBD1,TRBV7-6,TGTGCCAGCAGCTCAGCGGGACAGGGGAAAAAACTGTTTTTT,CASSSAGQGKKLFF
TRBJ2-7,NA,TRBD2,TRBV19,TGTGCCAGTAGTAGCGGGGGAAACTACGAGCAGTACTTC,CASSSGGNYEQYF
TRBJ1-3,NA,TRBD1,TRBV6-2/TRBV6-3,TGTGCCAGCAGCAGAACCGGGACAGGCACCGGTGGAAACACCATATATTTT,CASSRTGTGTGGNTIYF
TRBJ1-5,many,NA,TRBV5-8,TGTGCCAGCAGCTTGACCATGGGGGGTCAGCCCCAGCATTTT,CASSLTMGGQPQHF
TRBJ2-1,NA,TRBD2,TRBV19,TGTGCCAGTATCTCAGCGGGGGGCCTCCTGAATGAGCAGTTCTTC,CASISAGGLLNEQFF
TRBJ2-3,NA,NA,TRBV3-1/TRBV3-2,TGTGCCAGCAGCCAAAGTACTCCGGAGAGGCCTTCCACAGATACGCAGTATTTT,CASSQSTPERPSTDTQYF
TRBJ1-1,NA,TRBD1,TRBV12-3/TRBV12-4,TGTGCCAGCAGTTTTTTCGGGACAGGGGAGGATTTCTTT,CASSFFGTGEDFF
TRBJ1-1,NA,TRBD1,TRBV12-3/TRBV12-4,TGTGCCAGCAATGGGGGACAGGGGACTGAAGCTTTCTTT,CASNGGQGTEAFF
TRBJ2-3,NA,TRBD2,TRBV25-1,TGTGCCAGCAGTGAATCTGGGCTAGCGGGATCTACGCAGTATTTT,CASSESGLAGSTQYF
TRBJ2-1,NA,NA,TRBV24-1,TGTGCCACCAGTGATTCCGGAGCGGGCTCCTACAATGAGCAGTTCTTC,CATSDSGAGSYNEQFF
TRBJ2-7,NA,NA,TRBV18,TGTGCCAGCTCAGCACCGGACACCTACGAGCAGTACTTC,CASSAPDTYEQYF
TRBJ2-5,NA,NA,TRBV7-3,TGTGCCAGCACCCGGGGTAGAGGAGAGACCCAGTACTTC,CASTRGRGETQYF
TRBJ2-7,once,NA,TRBV19,TGTGCCAGTAGAGGACAGACCTCCTACGAGCAGTACTTC,CASRGQTSYEQYF
TRBJ1-3,NA,TRBD1,TRBV3-1/TRBV3-2,TGTGCCAGCAGCCAAGACCGGGTTTGGACAGGGCTTTCGCTGGGAAACACCATATATTTT,CASSQDRVWTGLSLGNTIYF
TRBJ2-3,once,NA,TRBV7-8,TGTGCCAGCAGCTTTCAGCGGTCTAGCACAGATACGCAGTATTTT,CASSFQRSSTDTQYF
TRBJ1-2,NA,TRBD1,TRBV14,TGTGCCAGCAGCGTACAGGGGGACTATGGCTACACCTTC,CASSVQGDYGYTF
TRBJ1-5,NA,TRBD1,TRBV7-2,TGTGCCAGCAGCTTAAACCCGGGACAGGGCGAGGGCAATCAGCCCCAGCATTTT,CASSLNPGQGEGNQPQHF
TRBJ2-2,NA,TRBD1,TRBV19,TGTGCCAGTAGTATGTCCACAGGGGCCTACCCCACCGGGGAGCTGTTTTTT,CASSMSTGAYPTGELFF
TRBJ1-2,NA,TRBD1,TRBV30,TGTGCCTGGAGCTGGACAGGGGGGGACTATGGCTACACCTTC,CAWSWTGGDYGYTF
TRBJ1-2,NA,NA,TRBV6-5,TGTGCCAGCAGCTATGCGAGCCAGGGCCCCGGCTACACCTTC,CASSYASQGPGYTF
TRBJ2-7,NA,TRBD1,TRBV10-3,TGTGCCATCAGAGGGGACAGGGGGCAGTACGAGCAGTACTTC,CAIRGDRGQYEQYF
TRBJ2-3,NA,TRBD2,TRBV14,TGTGCCAGCAGCCAACTAGCGGGAGGTACAGATACGCAGTATTTT,CASSQLAGGTDTQYF
TRBJ2-5,NA,TRBD2,TRBV3-1/TRBV3-2,TGTGCCAGCAGCGGCGAAGGGACTAGGGAAGAGACCCAGTACTTC,CASSGEGTREETQYF
TRBJ1-1,NA,NA,TRBV19,TGTGCCAGTAGTATCTCCTCCAACACTGAAGCTTTCTTT,CASSISSNTEAFF
TRBJ2-1,once,TRBD1,TRBV6-2/TRBV6-3,TGTGCCAGCAGCCGGGGACAGGGGGCTTGGGAGCAGTTCTTC,CASSRGQGAWEQFF
TRBJ1-3,NA,NA,TRBV28,TGTGCCAGCAGTTTAGCCCGTCAGTACTCTGGAAACACCATATATTTT,CASSLARQYSGNTIYF
TRBJ1-2,NA,NA,TRBV7-2,TGTGCCAGCAGCTTAGGGATGGGGGGCTATGGCTACACCTTC,CASSLGMGGYGYTF
TRBJ2-1,NA,TRBD1,TRBV19,TGTGCCAGTAGTATCGGGACAGGGAATGAGCAGTTCTTC,CASSIGTGNEQFF
TRBJ1-4,NA,NA,TRBV3-1/TRBV3-2,TGTGCCAGCAGCCAAGTTCGGGGGGGTGAAAAACTGTTTTTT,CASSQVRGGEKLFF
TRBJ2-6,NA,NA,TRBV6-5,TGTGCCAGCAGTTCGAATGGGGCATCTGGGGCCAACGTCCTGACTTTC,CASSSNGASGANVLTF
TRBJ1-2,NA,TRBD1,TRBV10-3,TGTGCCATCAGGGGACAGGCAATCTCCGACTATGGCTACACCTTC,CAIRGQAISDYGYTF
TRBJ2-1,NA,NA,TRBV2,TGTGCCAGCAGTGAACTGCGGGGTGGGGGCTACAATGAGCAGTTCTTC,CASSELRGGGYNEQFF
TRBJ1-5,once,NA,TRBV2,TGTGCCAGCAGTGAGCAGGGGACGGGTCAGCCCCAGCATTTT,CASSEQGTGQPQHF
TRBJ2-7,NA,TRBD2,TRBV29-1,TGCAGCGTTGAGACGGGAGGGCGGGAAAACTTC,CSVETGGRENF
TRBJ1-6,NA,TRBD1,TRBV6-5,TGTGCCAGCAGGAGGGGGACAGGTCATAATTCACCCCTCCACTTT,CASRRGTGHNSPLHF
TRBJ2-3,NA,TRBD1,TRBV10-1,TGCGCCAGCAGTGAGGGGGACAGGCACACAGATACGCAGTATTTT,CASSEGDRHTDTQYF
TRBJ1-5,NA,NA,TRBV28,TGTGCCAGCAGCCACAACAGGGTCGGGAATCAGCCCCAGCATTTT,CASSHNRVGNQPQHF
TRBJ1-5,few,NA,TRBV27,TGTGCCAGCTCCCGGGGTGAATATAGCAATCAGCCCCAGCATTTT,CASSRGEYSNQPQHF
TRBJ2-1,NA,TRBD2,TRBV12-3/TRBV12-4,TGTGCCAGCAGCCAAGCGGGAGGGCCCTGGCAGTTCTTC,CASSQAGGPWQFF
TRBJ1-2,NA,TRBD1,TRBV5-1,TGCGCCAGCAGCTTCCCGGGACAGAACTATGGCTACACCTTC,CASSFPGQNYGYTF
TRBJ2-1,NA,TRBD1,TRBV2,TGTGCCAGCGGGGAACAGGGGGCGCATGGTGAGCAGTTCTTC,CASGEQGAHGEQFF
TRBJ1-5,few,NA,TRBV6-5,TGTGCCAGCAGGGCTGATCTCAATCAGCCCCAGCATTTT,CASRADLNQPQHF
TRBJ2-5,NA,TRBD2,TRBV5-4,TGTGCCAGCAGCTTGGGCGCGGGAGGTCCGGGGGAGACCCAGTACTTC,CASSLGAGGPGETQYF
TRBJ1-2,NA,NA,TRBV10-3,TGTGCCATCAGCCGGGAAAACTATGGCTACACCTTC,CAISRENYGYTF